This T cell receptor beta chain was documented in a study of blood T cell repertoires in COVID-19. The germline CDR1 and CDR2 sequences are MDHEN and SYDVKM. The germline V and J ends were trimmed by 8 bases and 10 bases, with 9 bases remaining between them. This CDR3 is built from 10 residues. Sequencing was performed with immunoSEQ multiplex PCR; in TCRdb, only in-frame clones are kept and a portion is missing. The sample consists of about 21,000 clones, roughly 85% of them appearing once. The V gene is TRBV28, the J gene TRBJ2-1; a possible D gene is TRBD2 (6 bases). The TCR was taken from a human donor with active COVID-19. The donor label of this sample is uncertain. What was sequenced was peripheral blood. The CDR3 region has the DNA TGTGCCAGCGGGGGGATGGAGCAGTTCTTC. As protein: CASGGMEQFF.